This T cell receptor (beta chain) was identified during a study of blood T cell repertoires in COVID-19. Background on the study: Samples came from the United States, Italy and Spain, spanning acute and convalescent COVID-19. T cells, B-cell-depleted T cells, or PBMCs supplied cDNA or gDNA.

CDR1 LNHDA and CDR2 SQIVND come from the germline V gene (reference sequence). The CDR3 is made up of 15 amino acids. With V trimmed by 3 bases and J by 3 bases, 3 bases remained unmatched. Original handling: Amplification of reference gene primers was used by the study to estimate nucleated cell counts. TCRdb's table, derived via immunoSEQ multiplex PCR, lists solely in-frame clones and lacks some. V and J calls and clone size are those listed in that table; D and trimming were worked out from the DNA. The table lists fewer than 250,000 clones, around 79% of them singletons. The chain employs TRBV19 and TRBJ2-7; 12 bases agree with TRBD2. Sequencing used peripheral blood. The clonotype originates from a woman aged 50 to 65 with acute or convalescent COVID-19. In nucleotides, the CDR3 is TGTGCCAGTAGTATCACTAGCGGGAGGTTCTACGAGCAGTACTTC. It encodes CASSITSGRFYEQYF.